This T cell receptor (beta chain) is from a study of blood T cell repertoires in COVID-19. Across the whole study: Some COVID-19 samples were acute and others convalescent; all came from the United States, Italy and Spain. From T cells, B-cell-depleted T cells, or PBMCs came the material, which was cDNA or gDNA.

Original methodology: Reference gene primer amplification in the assay estimated nucleated cell counts. The data were produced by immunoSEQ multiplex PCR, yet TCRdb's version contains in-frame clones alone and is incomplete. The DNA gave D and trimming, while V, J and clone size come from that table. The table shows approximately 15,000 clones, with approximately 89% occurring only once. The germline V gene encodes CDR1 MNHEY and CDR2 SVGAGI. The CDR3 length is 15 residues. Trimming removed 5 bases at V and 11 bases at J, with 22 bases between. The sample taken for sequencing was peripheral blood. The rearrangement uses TRBV6-5 and TRBJ1-5, with D maybe TRBD1 (5 bases). The receptor's source is a man aged 60-69 years with active COVID-19. CDR3 protein: CASSPEPGLGWAQHF. DNA for the CDR3: TGTGCCAGCAGTCCCGAACCGGGACTTGGGTGGGCCCAGCATTTT.